Here is one T cell receptor beta chain with its context. This clonotype has a count of ten or more. There is no known antigen for this receptor. Qualities for individual bases were not recorded, and no much larger clone is one base off. Spanning cysteine to phenylalanine, the CDR3 consists of 17 amino acids. Kept here is only the CDR3 DNA, which spans 51 bases and is read in frame from base 1. Clipping removes 0 bases from V and 7 bases from J, with 18 as the unmatched junction base count. The germline V gene (reference sequence) sets CDR1 to DFQATT and CDR2 to SNEGSKA. This entry is derived from a study of T cells in Graves' hyperthyroidism and ophthalmopathy (dated by TCRdb to about 2019). Describing the broader study: Peripheral blood was sampled at the time of initial diagnosis, prior to any treatment. To identify distinguishing TCR V-J signatures, a discovery cohort of around 100 patients was used, comprising roughly 45 with Graves' ophthalmopathy and some 60 with stable Graves' hyperthyroidism. Whether ophthalmopathy could be predicted prospectively was tested in an independent validation cohort made up of 18 to 20 hyperthyroidism patients plus 17 patients who later progressed to ophthalmopathy. The approximately 100 discovery patients were divided at random into training and test sets in a 7:3 ratio. The study also compared thyroid tissue and blood T-cell repertoires from roughly 6 Graves' hyperthyroidism patients. After blood sampling, hyperthyroidism patients were treated with methimazole at a starting dose of 30 mg daily, and ophthalmopathy patients were treated with high-dose intravenous methylprednisolone. According to the paper, TCR Vbeta CDR3 sequencing was carried out on 135 peripheral blood samples, which came from approximately 43 ophthalmopathy, under 85 hyperthyroidism and about 17 progressor patients. The investigation overall reported the following: In cross-validation, a model built on a 13 V-J signature told ophthalmopathy apart from stable hyperthyroidism with approximately 90% sensitivity and 81% to 82% specificity, and in testing the same model reached 80%/75%. Most expanded thyroid clonotypes (frequency above 0.001) were also detected in blood, a finding suggesting that blood repertoires may reflect thyroid immune responses. In validation, the model predicted progression to ophthalmopathy a median of approximately 6.6 months before onset, with 70% to 71% sensitivity and roughly 73% specificity. No statistical method was used to fix the sample size in advance, and group allocation was not hidden from the investigators.

Ophthalmopathy patients had moderately to severely active disease, Clinical Activity Score of at least 3, NOSPECS grade of at least 4, and duration under 3 months. The study excluded patients with uncontrolled infections, other autoimmune diseases, pregnancy or lactation. Diagnoses were based on clinical symptoms, serum thyroxine and TRAb, thyroid ultrasound and orbital computed tomography. PBMCs were isolated from about 9.2 ml of fresh peripheral blood by Ficoll-Paque density gradient centrifugation. Trizol reagent was used to extract total RNA, and RNA quality was then checked on an Agilent 2100 Bioanalyzer. The TCR beta CDR3 regions were amplified from RNA transcripts. The first round of RT-PCR for the TCR CDR3 was performed with the HTBI primer set and the Qiagen OneStep RT-PCR kit. A second multiplex PCR round built the libraries, followed by size selection and purification. Sequencing of the libraries was done on an Illumina HiSeq2000 using paired-end 100 bp reads. Concerning the study's data processing: Raw data were processed with SOAPnuke, discarding reads with adapters, uncalled bases, mean Phred below 15, or no exact constant-primer or identifier match. COPE v1.2.5 was used to merge high-quality paired reads, and clonotypes were defined as unique nucleotide sequences. Clonotypes were aligned to IMGT TRBV, TRBD and TRBJ reference segments using MiTCR v1.1. The analysis was restricted to V-J combinations with a frequency above 0.0001, which together covered 99.2% of the repertoires. The TCS score was defined as F50 (clonal expansion) divided by E x V (chaos), with BLOSUM62-based TCRdist calculated between CDR3 peptides within each V-J. Welch's t-statistics and random forest reduced roughly 500 V-J features to roughly 13, which were used in a naive Bayes classifier (R e1071). Thyroid-blood repertoire similarity was quantified with the Morisita-Horn index. The public sequencing data were trimmed at Q25 with fastp and processed into clonotypes with MiXCR by TCRdb, which kept only in-frame beta chains. Each CDR3 protein appears once, grouped with its most common genes and DNA. For this entry, the V and J calls and clone size follow TCRdb and not the study's own pipeline. The sample table contains more than 500,000 distinct CDR3 sequences; only one count was recorded for roughly 15% of them. Roughly 4.3% of the sample is held by the ten biggest clonotypes.

The sequence was obtained from a woman aged 40 to 50 with Graves' ophthalmopathy. Here the chain combines TRBV20-1 and TRBJ2-7, with 7 bases in between that match TRBD2. Sequenced input: blood. The nucleotide sequence reads TGCAGTGCTAGAGATGGTTTCGGGCGACTAGCCTCGGGGGAGCAGTACTTC. This codes for CSARDGFGRLASGEQYF.